The rows below give T cell receptor beta chains drawn from one sample of a study of neurological immune-mediated disorders. MiXCR, run by TCRdb on the 5' RACE reads, gives a single entry per CDR3 protein. The sample carries 30,000 or so distinct CDR3 sequences, about an eighth recorded once. Sequenced sample: CD4+ T cells from blood. All receptors derive from a female donor with HTLV-1-associated myelopathy (HAM/TSP). Both conserved end residues are part of each CDR3. D genes are given only for firm matches. Part of the rows lack a size; the others show once, few, many or a class for expanded clones.

v_call	d_call	cdr3_length	clone_size	j_call	cdr3_aa	cdr3_nt
TRBV24-1	.	12	many	TRBJ2-5	CATSDTGPAQYF	TGTGCCACCAGTGATACTGGCCCCGCCCAGTACTTC
TRBV6-5	TRBD1	14	many	TRBJ2-1	CATGVDRANNEQFF	TGTGCAACGGGAGTGGACAGGGCGAACAATGAGCAGTTCTTC
TRBV5-1	.	17	.	TRBJ1-1	CASLVLPGSARVTEAFF	TGCGCCAGCTTGGTTCTCCCAGGGTCCGCGCGAGTGACTGAAGCTTTCTTT
TRBV3-1	.	15	many	TRBJ1-5	CASSQEKGRNQPQHF	TGTGCCAGCAGCCAAGAAAAGGGGCGGAATCAGCCCCAGCATTTT
TRBV20-1	TRBD2	16	many	TRBJ2-3	CSASGSAGASTDTQYF	TGCAGTGCTAGTGGGTCAGCGGGGGCTAGCACAGATACGCAGTATTTT
TRBV7-8	TRBD2	14	many	TRBJ2-3	CASSPTSGSDTQYF	TGTGCCAGCAGCCCGACTAGCGGGAGTGATACGCAGTATTTT
TRBV3-1	.	12	many	TRBJ1-1	CASRVGDTEAFF	TGTGCCTCGCGGGTCGGGGACACTGAAGCTTTCTTT
TRBV24-1	TRBD2	13	many	TRBJ2-1	CATRTSGRNEQFF	TGTGCCACCAGGACTAGCGGGAGGAATGAGCAGTTCTTC
TRBV5-1	.	15	many	TRBJ2-4	CASSLQVGGQNIQYF	TGCGCCAGCAGCTTGCAGGTCGGGGGTCAAAACATTCAGTACTTC
TRBV11-2	TRBD2	16	many	TRBJ2-7	CASSLVLPGGPNEQYF	TGTGCCAGCAGCTTAGTACTCCCGGGGGGGCCGAACGAGCAGTACTTC
TRBV7-2	.	12	many	TRBJ2-2	CASSFDTGELFF	TGTGCCAGCAGCTTCGACACCGGGGAGCTGTTTTTT
TRBV5-1	TRBD1	14	many	TRBJ1-2	CASSLRQGRKGYTF	TGCGCCAGCAGCCTACGACAGGGGCGGAAAGGCTACACCTTC
TRBV18	TRBD1	13	many	TRBJ1-2	CASSPGQGDGYTF	TGTGCCAGCTCACCTGGACAGGGGGATGGCTACACCTTC
TRBV7-2	TRBD2	13	many	TRBJ2-7	CASSWTSAYEQYF	TGTGCCAGCAGCTGGACTAGTGCCTACGAGCAGTACTTC
TRBV7-2	.	16	.	TRBJ2-3	CASSLGSGQGTDTQYF	TGTGCCAGCAGCTTAGGTTCTGGACAAGGGACAGATACGCAGTATTTT
TRBV7-2	TRBD2	15	many	TRBJ2-1	CASRGASGGVYEQFF	TGTGCCAGCAGGGGGGCGAGCGGGGGGGTGTATGAGCAGTTCTTC
TRBV20-1	TRBD2	16	.	TRBJ2-1	CSAAGPPRSGSNEQFF	TGCAGTGCTGCCGGGCCACCCAGAAGCGGGAGCAATGAGCAGTTCTTC
TRBV2	.	16	many	TRBJ2-2	CASSDTLAKNTGELFF	TGTGCCAGCAGTGATACGTTGGCCAAGAACACCGGGGAGCTGTTTTTT
TRBV5-8	TRBD1	15	.	TRBJ2-5	CASSIPTGGDETQYF	TGTGCCAGCAGCATACCCACAGGGGGCGACGAGACCCAGTACTTC
TRBV10-3	.	13	many	TRBJ1-1	CAITPRGNTEAFF	TGTGCCATCACGCCGAGGGGGAACACTGAAGCTTTCTTT
TRBV20-1	.	17	many	TRBJ2-5	CSAIPYTGRGQRETQYF	TGCAGTGCTATCCCATATACGGGGCGCGGCCAGAGAGAGACCCAGTACTTC
TRBV6-1	TRBD2	16	many	TRBJ2-1	CASSLLAGVSYNEQFF	TGTGCCAGCAGTTTACTAGCGGGAGTCTCCTACAATGAGCAGTTCTTC
TRBV18	TRBD1	16	.	TRBJ1-2	CASSPRGTASGYGYTF	TGTGCCAGCTCACCCAGGGGGACCGCTTCCGGCTATGGCTACACCTTC
TRBV7-2	TRBD1	12	medium-sized	TRBJ2-1	CVSSPGTGHQFF	TGTGTCAGCAGCCCCGGGACAGGTCATCAGTTCTTC
TRBV20-1	.	17	many	TRBJ2-7	CSARDPFTRRSSYEQYF	TGCAGTGCTAGAGATCCTTTTACCAGGAGGAGCTCCTACGAGCAGTACTTC
TRBV7-9	.	14	medium-sized	TRBJ1-1	CASSSFSMNTEAFF	TGTGCCAGCAGCTCCTTCAGTATGAACACTGAAGCTTTCTTT
TRBV5-6	TRBD1	15	many	TRBJ2-3	CASSLAGQGPDTQYF	TGTGCCAGCAGCTTGGCAGGACAGGGGCCAGATACGCAGTATTTT
TRBV30	.	14	.	TRBJ2-2	CAWSVPGNTGELFF	TGTGCCTGGAGTGTACCGGGGAACACCGGGGAGCTGTTTTTT
TRBV6-5	.	13	many	TRBJ2-2	CASSYVNTGELFF	TGTGCCAGCAGTTACGTGAACACCGGGGAGCTGTTTTTT
TRBV11-1	.	13	many	TRBJ1-1	CASSPLDGGRAFF	TGTGCCAGCAGCCCACTGGACGGCGGACGAGCTTTCTTT
TRBV5-4	.	15	many	TRBJ2-1	CASSLEGGLYNEQFF	TGTGCCAGCAGCTTGGAGGGCGGCCTTTACAATGAGCAGTTCTTC
TRBV20-1	.	13	many	TRBJ1-5	CSGTYDSNQPQHF	TGCAGTGGGACTTACGATAGCAATCAGCCCCAGCATTTT
TRBV7-9	.	16	many	TRBJ2-7	CASSHYWAGEVYEQYF	TGTGCCAGCAGCCATTACTGGGCAGGGGAGGTCTACGAGCAGTACTTC
TRBV5-1	.	13	.	TRBJ2-2	CASSFAIDGELFF	TGCGCCAGCAGCTTTGCCATCGACGGTGAGCTGTTTTTT
TRBV20-1	.	17	many	TRBJ1-2	CSARDWRGSTANYGYTF	TGCAGTGCTAGAGATTGGCGGGGATCGACAGCGAACTATGGCTACACCTTC
TRBV3-1	.	12	many	TRBJ1-1	CASSHESDEAFF	TGTGCCAGCAGTCACGAGAGCGATGAAGCTTTCTTT
TRBV29-1	TRBD1	13	many	TRBJ2-4	CSATDRVKNIQYF	TGCAGCGCGACTGACAGGGTCAAAAACATTCAGTACTTC
TRBV6-2/TRBV6-3	.	15	many	TRBJ1-6	CASSYSIRGSSPLHF	TGTGCCAGCAGTTACTCGATAAGGGGGTCTTCACCCCTCCACTTT
TRBV29-1	TRBD2	14	.	TRBJ2-2	CSVGTSGNTGELFF	TGCAGCGTCGGGACTAGCGGGAACACCGGGGAGCTGTTTTTT
TRBV3-1	TRBD2	16	many	TRBJ2-3	CASRGLAGTSTDTQYF	TGTGCCAGCAGAGGACTAGCGGGGACTAGCACAGATACGCAGTATTTT
TRBV29-1	.	12	many	TRBJ2-1	CSVVSSYNEQFF	TGCAGCGTTGTATCCTCATACAATGAGCAGTTCTTC
TRBV7-9	TRBD1	16	many	TRBJ1-1	CASSLAGTGGHTEAFF	TGTGCCAGCAGCTTAGCTGGGACAGGGGGGCACACTGAAGCTTTCTTT
TRBV6-2/TRBV6-3	.	14	many	TRBJ2-1	CASSIHGGGDEQFF	TGTGCCAGCAGTATTCATGGCGGTGGCGATGAGCAGTTCTTC
TRBV5-1	TRBD2	16	many	TRBJ2-1	CASSLGTSGRRDEQFF	TGCGCCAGCAGCTTGGGGACTAGCGGGAGACGGGATGAGCAGTTCTTC
TRBV29-1	.	11	many	TRBJ2-7	CSVGLENEQYF	TGCAGCGTGGGCTTGGAAAACGAGCAGTACTTC
TRBV5-1	.	13	.	TRBJ2-1	CASSLEGGDEQFF	TGCGCCAGCAGCTTGGAGGGGGGCGATGAGCAGTTCTTC
TRBV20-1	.	11	many	TRBJ2-1	CSATRQNEQFF	TGCAGTGCTACCCGTCAGAATGAGCAGTTCTTC
TRBV20-1	.	15	medium-sized	TRBJ2-7	CSARGTGGLIYEQYF	TGCAGTGCTAGAGGGACTGGAGGCTTAATCTACGAGCAGTACTTC
TRBV7-3	.	16	many	TRBJ1-6	CASRRGGSSHNSPLHF	TGTGCCAGCAGGAGGGGGGGAAGTTCCCATAATTCACCCCTCCACTTT
TRBV12-3/TRBV12-4	TRBD2	15	many	TRBJ2-1	CASSYTSGNHNEQFF	TGTGCCAGCAGTTATACTAGCGGAAACCACAATGAGCAGTTCTTC
TRBV5-1	.	14	many	TRBJ2-5	CASSLGGVGETQYF	TGCGCCAGCAGCTTGGGGGGAGTCGGGGAGACCCAGTACTTC
TRBV20-1	.	14	many	TRBJ2-1	CSASRGIPYNEQFF	TGCAGTGCTAGCCGAGGGATACCCTACAATGAGCAGTTCTTC
TRBV5-1	TRBD2	15	.	TRBJ2-1	CASSEGLAKHNEQFF	TGCGCCAGCAGCGAGGGACTAGCTAAACACAATGAGCAGTTCTTC
TRBV7-9	.	15	many	TRBJ1-2	CASSPGSFGSSGYTF	TGTGCCAGCAGCCCGGGTAGTTTTGGGAGTTCTGGCTACACCTTC